Below, 9 T cell receptor beta chains from the same sample are listed, as sequenced in a study of human T cells and chemical hapten exposure. Specified time point: patch test 1, 2 weeks after DPC sensitization. Treatment in this sample: therapeutic diphenylcyclopropenone sensitization with weekly scalp DPC. TCRdb passed the RACE reads through MiXCR, listing each CDR3 protein once. The sample lists about 83,000 distinct CDR3 sequences, under 9% occurring once. This sample comprised whole blood, obtained in connection with sensitization to the hapten diphenylcyclopropenone (DPC). These receptors all come from a woman between 25 and 40 years old with alopecia areata. Some clones in this sample may be carry-over from other donors' samples.

In this sample, this clonotype turned up many times. V is TRBV5-6 and J is TRBJ2-7; D is uncertain. The CDR3 is made up of 14 amino acids. V lost 4 bases, J lost 0 bases, and 11 bases lay in between. The V gene's germline CDR1 is SGHDT and CDR2 YYEEEE. Written as DNA, the CDR3 is TGTGCCAGCAGCGAACCGGGCCGCTCCTACGAGCAGTACTTC. Its translation is CASSEPGRSYEQYF.

This clonotype has only a few counts. The chain recombines TRBV20-1 with TRBJ1-2; a possible D gene is TRBD1 (5 bases). Germline lookup yields CDR1 DFQATT and CDR2 SNEGSKA (reference sequence). Trimming stripped 6 bases from V and 1 base from J, with 12 bases between. The CDR3 runs 13 residues. CDR3: CSAQLTVNYGYTF. The DNA of the CDR3 is TGCAGTGCCCAACTGACAGTTAACTATGGCTACACCTTC.

The table lists this clonotype with many counts. The chain couples TRBV29-1 to TRBJ2-3, with 12 bases fitting TRBD2. V trimming: 4 bases; J trimming: 5 bases; junction bases outside the gene matches: 7. CDR3 length equals 15 residues. Germline lookup yields CDR1 SQVTM and CDR2 ANQGSEA. The CDR3 here is CSVGSSGGGGDTQYF. The CDR3 DNA reads as TGCAGCGTTGGTTCTAGCGGGGGGGGGGGAGATACGCAGTATTTT.

This clonotype showed up many times. The rearrangement joins TRBV18 to TRBJ1-5; no definite D call. The CDR3 is 14 residues long. The germline CDR1 and CDR2 sequences are KGHSH and LQKENI. Trimming removed 5 bases from V and 0 bases from J, with 8 bases in between. The CDR3 here is CASSSINSNQPQHF. CDR3 sequence (DNA): TGTGCCAGCTCATCTATAAATAGCAATCAGCCCCAGCATTTT.

This clonotype was counted at least ten times. The chain uses TRBV5-1 and TRBJ2-2; the match to TRBD2 covers 7 bases. Germline V lookup: CDR1 SGHRS, CDR2 YFSETQ. V lost 4 bases and J lost 5; bases outside the gene matches: 5. The CDR3 contains 14 residues. The CDR3 nucleotides read TGCGCCAGCAGCATGACACTAGCGACCGGGGAGCTGTTTTTT. It is translated as CASSMTLATGELFF.

This clonotype has a count of ten or more. The V call is TRBV2, the J call TRBJ2-1; D might be TRBD1 or TRBD2, each matching 6 bases. Trimming removed 4 bases from V and 5 bases from J, with 9 bases in between. Germline V lookup: CDR1 SNHLY, CDR2 FYNNEI. This CDR3 comprises 13 residues. In DNA, the CDR3 is TGTGCCAGCAGTGCGGGGGCTAACAATGAGCAGTTCTTC. This translates into CASSAGANNEQFF. Using reference TRBV2 and TRBJ2-1 for the parts outside the CDR3, the full variable domain is EPEVTQTPSHQVTQMGQEVILRCVPISNHLYFYWYRQILGQKVEFLVSFYNNEISEKSEIFDDQFSVERPDGSNFTLKIRSTKLEDSAMYFCASSAGANNEQFFGPGTRLTVL.

In regard to this clonotype: A much more abundant neighbour one base away suggests this may be a read error. The chain has TRBV7-8 and TRBJ2-1, with 8 bases identical to TRBD1. Germline V gene data show CDR1 as SGHVS and CDR2 as FQNEAQ. The CDR3 is 16 amino acids. The CDR3 DNA sequence: TGTGCCAACAGCTTAGGGGCAGGGGGCTTTTTGGGTGAGCAGTTCTTC. The encoded protein is CANSLGAGGFLGEQFF.

In this sample, this clonotype turned up many times. The chain links TRBV11-2 to TRBJ1-3, with D unclear. The CDR3 length is 17 residues. V was shortened by 4 bases and J by 0 bases, with 16 bases between the two germline ends. In germline, CDR1 is SGHAT, CDR2 FQNNGV. CDR3 bases: TGTGCCAGCAGCTCTAGCGGTACGATGAGCTCTGGAAACACCATATATTTT. This gives the protein CASSSSGTMSSGNTIYF.

This clonotype has a count of ten or more. This rearrangement joins TRBV6-5 to TRBJ1-1, with D tentatively TRBD1 (6 bases). The germline V and J ends were trimmed by 0 bases and 7 bases, with 15 bases remaining between them. CDR1 and CDR2 (germline): MNHEY, SVGAGI. The CDR3 runs to 15 residues. The CDR3 region is CASSYSATGKYEAFF. DNA of the CDR3: TGTGCCAGCAGTTACTCAGCGACAGGAAAATATGAAGCTTTCTTT.